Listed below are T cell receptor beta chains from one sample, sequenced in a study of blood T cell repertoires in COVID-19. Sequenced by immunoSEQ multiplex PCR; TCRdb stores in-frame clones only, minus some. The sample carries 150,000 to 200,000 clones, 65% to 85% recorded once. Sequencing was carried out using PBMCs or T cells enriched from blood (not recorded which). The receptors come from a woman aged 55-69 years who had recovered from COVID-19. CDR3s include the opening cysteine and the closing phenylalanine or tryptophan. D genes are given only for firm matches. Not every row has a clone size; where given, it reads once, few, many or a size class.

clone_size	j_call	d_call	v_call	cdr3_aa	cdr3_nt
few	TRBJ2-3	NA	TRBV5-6	CASSLALSLSTDTQYF	TGTGCCAGCAGCTTAGCCCTATCCCTAAGCACAGATACGCAGTATTTT
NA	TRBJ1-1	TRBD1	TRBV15	CATSRGRQGVTPIEAFF	TGTGCCACCAGCAGAGGACGACAGGGGGTGACCCCTATTGAAGCTTTCTTT
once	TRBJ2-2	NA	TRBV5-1	CASSLDSARGTGELFF	TGCGCCAGCAGCTTGGACTCAGCACGGGGCACCGGGGAGCTGTTTTTT
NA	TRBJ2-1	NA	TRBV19	CASSIPRQGEQFF	TGTGCCAGTAGTATCCCAAGGCAGGGTGAGCAGTTCTTC
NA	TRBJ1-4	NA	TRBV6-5	CASSSQGNEKLFF	TGTGCCAGCAGCTCTCAGGGGAATGAAAAACTGTTTTTT
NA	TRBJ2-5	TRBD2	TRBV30	CAWSATSSGETQYF	TGTGCCTGGAGTGCGACTAGCTCAGGGGAGACCCAGTACTTC
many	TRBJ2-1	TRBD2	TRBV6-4	CASSEGASGGADEQFF	TGTGCCAGCAGTGAGGGGGCTAGCGGGGGGGCCGATGAGCAGTTCTTC
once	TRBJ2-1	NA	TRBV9	CASSVGTGTYNEQFF	TGTGCCAGCAGCGTAGGGACCGGGACCTACAATGAGCAGTTCTTC
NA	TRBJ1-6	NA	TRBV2	CASKKELDSPLHF	TGTGCCAGCAAAAAAGAGTTAGATTCACCCCTCCACTTT
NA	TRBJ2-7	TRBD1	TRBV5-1	CASSRPGQGYEQYF	TGCGCCAGCAGCCGACCGGGACAGGGCTACGAGCAGTACTTC
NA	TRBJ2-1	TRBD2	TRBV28	CASSLELAGSYNEQFF	TGTGCCAGCAGTTTGGAGCTAGCGGGCTCCTACAATGAGCAGTTCTTC
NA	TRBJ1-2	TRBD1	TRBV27	CASSAGGNGYTF	TGTGCCAGCAGTGCAGGGGGGAATGGCTACACCTTC
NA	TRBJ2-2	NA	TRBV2	CARAGLSNTGELFF	TGTGCCAGGGCGGGACTCTCGAACACCGGGGAGCTGTTTTTT
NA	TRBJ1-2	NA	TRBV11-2	CASSTAGYYGYTF	TGTGCCAGCAGTACAGCGGGGTATTATGGCTACACCTTC
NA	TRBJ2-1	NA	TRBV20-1	CSASQGNEQFF	TGCAGTGCTAGCCAGGGCAATGAGCAGTTCTTC
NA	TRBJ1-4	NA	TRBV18	CASSPSGLDATNEKLFF	TGTGCCAGCTCACCGTCGGGACTTGATGCAACTAATGAAAAACTGTTTTTT
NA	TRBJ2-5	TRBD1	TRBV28	CASRGGQGRQETQYF	TGTGCCAGCAGAGGGGGACAGGGGAGGCAAGAGACCCAGTACTTC
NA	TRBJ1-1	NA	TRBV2	CASSEALGGETEAFF	TGTGCCAGCAGTGAAGCGCTAGGGGGAGAGACTGAAGCTTTCTTT
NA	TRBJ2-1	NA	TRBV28	CASSIAGRVPYNEQFF	TGTGCCAGCTCTATAGCCGGCAGGGTGCCCTACAATGAGCAGTTCTTC
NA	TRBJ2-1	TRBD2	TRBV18	CASSPPSGGGGNEQFF	TGTGCCAGCTCACCACCGTCGGGGGGAGGAGGCAATGAGCAGTTCTTC
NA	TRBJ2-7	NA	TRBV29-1	CSLLRDIHYEQYF	TGCAGCCTCCTCCGGGACATCCACTACGAGCAGTACTTC
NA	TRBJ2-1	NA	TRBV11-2	CASSLDRVGEQFF	TGTGCCAGCAGCTTAGATCGAGTTGGTGAGCAGTTCTTC
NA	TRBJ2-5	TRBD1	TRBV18	CASSPTWGTGGETQYF	TGTGCCAGCTCCCCAACGTGGGGAACAGGGGGAGAGACCCAGTACTTC
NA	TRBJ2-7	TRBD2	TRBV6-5	CASSYRLADYEQYF	TGTGCCAGCAGTTACCGACTAGCCGACTACGAGCAGTACTTC
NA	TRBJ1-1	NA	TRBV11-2	CASSLSSGLNTEAFF	TGTGCCAGCAGCTTAAGTAGCGGCCTGAACACTGAAGCTTTCTTT
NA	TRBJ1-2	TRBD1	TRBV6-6	CASSYPSGTGSDGYTF	TGTGCCAGCAGTTACCCTTCCGGGACAGGATCAGATGGCTACACCTTC
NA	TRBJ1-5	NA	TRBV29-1	CSAAVEQGQGQPQHF	TGCAGCGCTGCAGTGGAACAAGGCCAGGGACAGCCCCAGCATTTT
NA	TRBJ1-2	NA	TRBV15	CATSEYPAGRVGYTF	TGTGCCACCAGCGAGTACCCCGCCGGGAGGGTGGGCTACACCTTC
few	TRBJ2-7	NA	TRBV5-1	CASSWSSSYEQYF	TGCGCCAGCAGCTGGTCCAGCTCCTACGAGCAGTACTTC